This T cell receptor (beta chain) stems from a study of identical twins. Study-wide results and caveats: Partial confounding of zero-insertion analyses by invariant MAIT and iNKT cells was possible.

The CDR3 contains 11 residues. Germline V gene sequence: CDR1 SGHAT, CDR2 FQNNGV. TCRdb fed the 5' RACE reads into MiXCR, producing one record per CDR3 protein. The sample has 350,000 to 500,000 distinct CDR3 sequences; 15% to 20% are singletons. Comments on this clonotype: Its matching antigen is unknown.

Sample: naive T cells sorted from blood. V and J are TRBV11-2 and TRBJ2-1; D is unresolved. The TCR sequence derives from a man aged 50-59 years in good health. Written as DNA, the CDR3 is TGTGCGGCGGTGGGATACAATGAGCAGTTCTTC. This encodes CAAVGYNEQFF.